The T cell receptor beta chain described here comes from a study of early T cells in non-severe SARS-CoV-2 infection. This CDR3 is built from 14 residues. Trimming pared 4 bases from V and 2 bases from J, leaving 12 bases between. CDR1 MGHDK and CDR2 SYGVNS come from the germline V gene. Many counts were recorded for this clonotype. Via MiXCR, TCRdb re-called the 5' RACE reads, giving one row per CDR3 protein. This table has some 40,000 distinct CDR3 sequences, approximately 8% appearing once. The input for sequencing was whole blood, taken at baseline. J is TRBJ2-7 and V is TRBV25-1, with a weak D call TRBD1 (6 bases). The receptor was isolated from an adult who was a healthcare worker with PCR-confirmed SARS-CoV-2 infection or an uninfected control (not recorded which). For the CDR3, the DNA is TGTGCCAGCAGTGCCCGGACAGCAACCTACGAGCAGTACTTC. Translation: CASSARTATYEQYF.